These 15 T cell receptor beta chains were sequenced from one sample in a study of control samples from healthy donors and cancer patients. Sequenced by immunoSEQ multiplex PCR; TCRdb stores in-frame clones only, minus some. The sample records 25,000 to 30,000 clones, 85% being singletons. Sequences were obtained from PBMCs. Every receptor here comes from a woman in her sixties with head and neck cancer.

The CDR3 DNA is TGTGCCAGCAGCGTAGCTCCCCAAATCGGCACAGATACGCAGTATTTT. This gives the protein CASSVAPQIGTDTQYF. The V and J genes are TRBV9 and TRBJ2-3; D ambiguous. Looked up from germline, CDR1 is SGDLS and CDR2 is YYNGEE. V was clipped by 0 bases and J by 1 base, with 12 bases between them. The CDR3 is 16 amino acids. Using reference TRBV9 and TRBJ2-3 for the parts outside the CDR3, the full variable domain is DSGVTQTPKHLITATGQRVTLRCSPRSGDLSVYWYQQSLDQGLQFLIQYYNGEERAKGNILERFSAQQFPDLHSELNLSSLELGDSALYFCASSVAPQIGTDTQYFGPGTRLTVL.

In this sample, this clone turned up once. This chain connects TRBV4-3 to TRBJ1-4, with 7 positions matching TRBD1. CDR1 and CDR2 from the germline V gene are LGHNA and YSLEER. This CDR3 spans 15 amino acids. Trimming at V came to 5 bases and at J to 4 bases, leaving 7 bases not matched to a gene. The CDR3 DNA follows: TGCGCCAGCAGCTCAGGGGACAGAGATAATGAAAAACTGTTTTTT. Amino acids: CASSSGDRDNEKLFF.

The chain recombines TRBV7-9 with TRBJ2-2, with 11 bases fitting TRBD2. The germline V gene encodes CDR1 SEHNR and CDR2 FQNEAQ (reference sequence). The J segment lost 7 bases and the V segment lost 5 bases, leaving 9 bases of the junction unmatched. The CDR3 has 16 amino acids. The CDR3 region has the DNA TGTGCCAGCAGCCATACTAGCGGGGGCCCTTTCGGGGAGCTGTTTTTT. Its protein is CASSHTSGGPFGELFF.

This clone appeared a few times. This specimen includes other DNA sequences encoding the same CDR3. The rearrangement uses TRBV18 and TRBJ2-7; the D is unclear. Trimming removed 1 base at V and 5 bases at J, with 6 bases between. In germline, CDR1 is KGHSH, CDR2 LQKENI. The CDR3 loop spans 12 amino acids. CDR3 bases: TGTGCCAGCTCACCACGAGACGACGAGCAGTACTTC. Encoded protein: CASSPRDDEQYF.

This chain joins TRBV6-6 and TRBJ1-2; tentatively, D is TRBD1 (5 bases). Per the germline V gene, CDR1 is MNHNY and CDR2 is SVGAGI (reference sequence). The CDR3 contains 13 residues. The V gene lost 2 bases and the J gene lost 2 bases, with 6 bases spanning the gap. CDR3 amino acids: CASSYEGNYGYTF. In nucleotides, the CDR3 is TGTGCCAGCAGTTACGAGGGGAACTATGGCTACACCTTC.

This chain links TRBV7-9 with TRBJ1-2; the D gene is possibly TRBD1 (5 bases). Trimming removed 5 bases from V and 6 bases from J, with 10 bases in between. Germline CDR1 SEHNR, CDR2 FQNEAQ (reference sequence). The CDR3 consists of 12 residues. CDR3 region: CASSETEDGYTF. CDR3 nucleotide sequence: TGTGCCAGCAGCGAGACAGAGGATGGCTACACCTTC.

The CDR3 region is CASSQGWAESYEQYF. The CDR3 DNA sequence: TGCGCCAGCAGCCAAGGGTGGGCAGAGTCCTACGAGCAGTACTTC. The chain combines TRBV4-1 with TRBJ2-7; D unresolved. Germline V CDR1 and CDR2: MGHRA, YSYEKL. V shed 1 base and J shed 1 base, with 11 bases lying between them. The CDR3 loop spans 15 amino acids.

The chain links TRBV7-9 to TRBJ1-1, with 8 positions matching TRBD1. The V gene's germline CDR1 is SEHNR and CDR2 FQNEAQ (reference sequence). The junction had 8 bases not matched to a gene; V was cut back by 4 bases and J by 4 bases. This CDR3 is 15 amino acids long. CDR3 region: CASSSTKTGGTEAFF. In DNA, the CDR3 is TGTGCCAGCAGCTCGACCAAAACAGGGGGCACTGAAGCTTTCTTT.

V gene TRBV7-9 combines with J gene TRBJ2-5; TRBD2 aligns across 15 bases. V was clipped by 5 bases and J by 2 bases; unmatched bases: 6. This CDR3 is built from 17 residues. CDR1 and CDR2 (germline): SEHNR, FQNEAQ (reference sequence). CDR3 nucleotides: TGTGCCAGCAGCCTCGGGACTAGCGGGGGGATACAAGAGACCCAGTACTTC. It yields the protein CASSLGTSGGIQETQYF.

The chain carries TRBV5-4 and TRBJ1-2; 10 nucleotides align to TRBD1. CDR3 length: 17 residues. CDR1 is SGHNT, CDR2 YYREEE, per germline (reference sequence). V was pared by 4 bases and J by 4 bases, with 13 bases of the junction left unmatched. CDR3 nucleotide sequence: TGTGCCAGCAGCACCCGGGACAGGGGCACCCGGGGCTATGGCTACACCTTC. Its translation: CASSTRDRGTRGYGYTF. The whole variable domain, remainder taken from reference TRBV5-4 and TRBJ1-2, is ETGVTQSPTHLIKTRGQQVTLRCSSQSGHNTVSWYQQALGQGPQFIFQYYREEENGRGNFPPRFSGLQFPNYSSELNVNALELDDSALYLCASSTRDRGTRGYGYTFGSGTRLTVV.

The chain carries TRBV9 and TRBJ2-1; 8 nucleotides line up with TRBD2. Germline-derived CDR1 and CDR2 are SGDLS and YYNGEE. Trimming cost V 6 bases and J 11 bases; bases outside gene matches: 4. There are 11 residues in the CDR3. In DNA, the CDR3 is TGTGCCAGCATTAGGACTAGCAAGCAGTTCTTC. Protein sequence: CASIRTSKQFF.

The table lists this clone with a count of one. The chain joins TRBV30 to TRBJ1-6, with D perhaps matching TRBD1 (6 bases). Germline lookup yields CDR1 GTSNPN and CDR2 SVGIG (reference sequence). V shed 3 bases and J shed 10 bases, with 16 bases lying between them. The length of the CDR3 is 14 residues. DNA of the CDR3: TGTGCCTGGAGGTACTCAGGGGTTCGGTCACCCCTCCACTTT. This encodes CAWRYSGVRSPLHF.

This chain's CDR3 is CASNPDSPGANVLTF. The CDR3 bases are TGTGCCAGTAACCCGGACAGTCCTGGGGCCAACGTCCTGACTTTC. The chain couples TRBV19 to TRBJ2-6, with D possibly being TRBD1 (6 bases). Germline V gene sequence: CDR1 LNHDA, CDR2 SQIVND (reference sequence). The CDR3 consists of 15 residues. Trimming pared 7 bases from V and 2 bases from J, leaving 12 bases between.

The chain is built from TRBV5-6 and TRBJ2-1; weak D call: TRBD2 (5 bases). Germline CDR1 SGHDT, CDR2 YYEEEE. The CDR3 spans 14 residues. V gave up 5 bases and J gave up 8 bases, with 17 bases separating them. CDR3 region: CASSRVAGLDEQFF. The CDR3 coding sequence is TGTGCCAGCAGTAGGGTCGCGGGCTTGGATGAGCAGTTCTTC. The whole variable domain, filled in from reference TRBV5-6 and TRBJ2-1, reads DAGVTQSPTHLIKTRGQQVTLRCSPKSGHDTVSWYQQALGQGPQFIFQYYEEEERQRGNFPDRFSGHQFPNYSSELNVNALLLGDSALYLCASSRVAGLDEQFFGPGTRLTVL.

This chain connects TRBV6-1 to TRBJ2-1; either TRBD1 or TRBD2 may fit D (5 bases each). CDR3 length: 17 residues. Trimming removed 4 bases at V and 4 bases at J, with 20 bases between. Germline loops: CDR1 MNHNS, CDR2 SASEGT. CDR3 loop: CASSGFQGSWGYNEQFF. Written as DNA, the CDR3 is TGTGCCAGCAGTGGCTTTCAGGGCTCTTGGGGGTACAATGAGCAGTTCTTC.